The following is a TCR beta chain sequence with its context. Its target is not known. This CDR3 is 14 amino acids long. Germline V lookup: CDR1 MGHDK, CDR2 SYGVNS. The V and J ends lost 6 bases and 5 bases, in that order; junction bases with no gene match: 6. This entry comes from a study of cytomegalovirus exposure and HLA in healthy donors. Researchers ran the PCR with 60 Vbeta and 13 Jbeta primers. Using immunoSEQ multiplex PCR, the repertoire was profiled, and TCRdb retains in-frame clones only, with some absent. The sample includes about 130,000 clones, roughly 79% of them seen just once. Findings and caveats of the study: According to the study, around 180 TCR beta chains were cytomegalovirus-associated.

The receptor comes from a man under 40 in good health and CMV-seronegative. V and J are TRBV25-1 and TRBJ2-5, with 10 bases matching TRBD1. Sequenced material: PBMCs. The CDR3 DNA follows: TGTGCCAGCAGATCGGGACAGGGGTGGGAGACCCAGTACTTC. Its protein product is CASRSGQGWETQYF.